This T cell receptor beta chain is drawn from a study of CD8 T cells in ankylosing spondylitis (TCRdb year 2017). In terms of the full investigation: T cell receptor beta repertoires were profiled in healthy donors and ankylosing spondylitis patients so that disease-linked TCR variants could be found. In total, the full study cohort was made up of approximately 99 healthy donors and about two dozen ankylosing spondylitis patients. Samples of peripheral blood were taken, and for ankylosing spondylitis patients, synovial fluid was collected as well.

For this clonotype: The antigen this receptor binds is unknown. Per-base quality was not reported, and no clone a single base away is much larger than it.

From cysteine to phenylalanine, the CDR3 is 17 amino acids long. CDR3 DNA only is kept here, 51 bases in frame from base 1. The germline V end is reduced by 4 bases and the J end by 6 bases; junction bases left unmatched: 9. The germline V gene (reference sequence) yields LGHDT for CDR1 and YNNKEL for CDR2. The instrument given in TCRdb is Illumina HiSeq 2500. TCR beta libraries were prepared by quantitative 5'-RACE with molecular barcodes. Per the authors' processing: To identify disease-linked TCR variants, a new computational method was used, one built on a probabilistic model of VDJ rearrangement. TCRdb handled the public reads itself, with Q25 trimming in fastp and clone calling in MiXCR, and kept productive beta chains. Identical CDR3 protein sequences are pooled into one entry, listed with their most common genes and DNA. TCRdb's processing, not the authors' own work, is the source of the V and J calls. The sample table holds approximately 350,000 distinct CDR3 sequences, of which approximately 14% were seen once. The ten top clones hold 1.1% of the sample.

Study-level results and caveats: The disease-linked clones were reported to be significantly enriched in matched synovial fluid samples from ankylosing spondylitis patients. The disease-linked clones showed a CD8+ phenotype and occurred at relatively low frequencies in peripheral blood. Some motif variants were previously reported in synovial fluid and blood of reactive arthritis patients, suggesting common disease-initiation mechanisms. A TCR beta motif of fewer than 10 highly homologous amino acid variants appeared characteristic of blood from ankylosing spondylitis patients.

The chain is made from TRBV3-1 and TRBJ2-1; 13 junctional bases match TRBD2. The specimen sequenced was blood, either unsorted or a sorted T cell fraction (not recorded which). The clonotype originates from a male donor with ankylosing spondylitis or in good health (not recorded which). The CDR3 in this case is CASSPWTSGSGTNEQFF. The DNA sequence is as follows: TGTGCCAGCAGCCCCTGGACTAGCGGGAGTGGTACCAATGAGCAGTTCTTC.